The next 3 T cell receptor beta chains were all read from a single sample in a study of blood T cell repertoires in COVID-19. Data came from immunoSEQ multiplex PCR; TCRdb stores just in-frame clones and leaves some out. The sample lists over 15,000 clones, under 90% occurring once. Sequenced sample: peripheral blood. Source of these receptors: an older man with acute or convalescent COVID-19.

This chain connects TRBV12-3 or TRBV12-4 to TRBJ1-1; 7 bases line up with TRBD1. V lost 3 bases to trimming and J lost 5 bases; unmatched junction nucleotides: 3. The CDR3 length is 13 residues. CDR3 loop: CASSLTGYTEAFF. CDR3 in DNA: TGTGCCAGCAGTTTGACAGGGTATACTGAAGCTTTCTTT.

The chain has TRBV7-8 and TRBJ1-5; 8 nucleotides agree with TRBD1. The CDR3 runs 16 residues. The trim removed 4 bases at V and 5 bases at J, leaving 10 bases unmatched. Germline values: CDR1 SGHVS, CDR2 FQNEAQ. The CDR3, as DNA: TGTGCCAGCAGCTCGCCAGGGGGCATGGCGGATCAGCCCCAGCATTTT. This sequence encodes CASSSPGGMADQPQHF.

The chain links TRBV27 to TRBJ1-4, with 9 bases aligning to TRBD1. The V segment lost 6 bases and the J segment 4 bases; nucleotides outside the gene matches: 6. Germline values: CDR1 MNHEY, CDR2 SMNVEV (reference sequence). This CDR3 contains 15 residues. CDR3 sequence reads: CASSPQGAGNEKLFF. The CDR3 region has the DNA TGTGCCAGCAGCCCACAGGGGGCCGGTAATGAAAAACTGTTTTTT.